These 25 T cell receptor beta chains were sequenced from one sample in a study of human T cells and chemical hapten exposure. The time point denotes: patch test 1, 2 weeks after DPC sensitization. Treatment described: therapeutic diphenylcyclopropenone sensitization with weekly scalp DPC. TCRdb independently ran MiXCR on the RACE reads; one entry per CDR3 protein. This table has approximately 110,000 distinct CDR3 sequences, 11% appearing once. The sequencing used whole blood, collected in connection with sensitization to the hapten diphenylcyclopropenone (DPC). The source of these receptors is a woman aged 35 to 49 with alopecia areata. Some clones in this sample may be carry-over from other donors' samples.

This chain uses TRBV7-2 with TRBJ2-4; 8 bases are a match to TRBD2. CDR1 and CDR2 (germline): SGHTA, FQGNSA. J was trimmed by 7 bases and V by 5 bases; bases with no gene match: 13. The CDR3 consists of 16 residues. The CDR3 sequence is CASSPTGTRSLNIQYF. Here the CDR3 DNA reads TGTGCCAGCAGCCCGACCGGGACTAGAAGTTTGAACATTCAGTACTTC.

This clonotype was counted many times. The rearrangement joins TRBV29-1 to TRBJ2-7; 11 bases are a match to TRBD2. V shed 0 bases and J 0 bases; nucleotides not matched to a gene: 4. This CDR3 spans 16 amino acids. Germline loops: CDR1 SQVTM, CDR2 ANQGSEA. This CDR3 reads CSVEDTSGSISYEQYF. The CDR3 coding sequence is TGCAGCGTTGAAGACACTAGCGGGAGTATCTCCTACGAGCAGTACTTC.

The CDR3 DNA reads TGCGCCAGCAGCCAGCGGGGGCACAATGAGCAGTTCTTC. It yields the protein CASSQRGHNEQFF. This chain connects TRBV4-3 to TRBJ2-1; D might be TRBD2 (7 bases). Trimming left V 3 bases short and J 5 bases short, with 8 bases between. The CDR3 is 13 amino acids. CDR1 is LGHNA and CDR2 is YSLEER in the germline V gene.

This clonotype was detected only a few times. The rearrangement uses TRBV28 and TRBJ2-1; no firm D call. Per germline, CDR1 MDHEN and CDR2 SYDVKM. The CDR3 length is 13 residues. V was cut by 7 bases and J by 6 bases, with 13 bases left in between. Here the CDR3 DNA reads TGTGCCAGCAAGGAGCTCGGAATCAATGAGCAGTTCTTC. This gives the protein CASKELGINEQFF.

The chain employs TRBV29-1 and TRBJ2-7, with D tentatively TRBD2 (6 bases). The V gene lost 6 bases and the J gene lost 4 bases, with 16 bases spanning the gap. This CDR3 is 13 amino acids long. CDR1 SQVTM and CDR2 ANQGSEA come from the germline V gene. The CDR3 here is CSVAPGLQYEQYF. The CDR3 DNA reads as TGCAGCGTAGCCCCGGGACTTCAATACGAGCAGTACTTC.

This clonotype was detected ten times or more. This chain joins TRBV7-9 and TRBJ1-2; D unresolved. Trimming took 2 bases from V and 6 from J, leaving 16 bases between them. The CDR3 is 15 residues long. Germline CDR1 and CDR2: SEHNR and FQNEAQ (reference sequence). This chain's CDR3 is CASSLSDTGGHGYTF. DNA of the CDR3: TGTGCCAGCAGCTTAAGTGATACGGGCGGGCATGGCTACACCTTC.

V and J are TRBV19 and TRBJ2-1; 10 bases agree with TRBD2. CDR1 is LNHDA, CDR2 SQIVND, per germline (reference sequence). The CDR3 is made up of 15 amino acids. The V gene end was trimmed by 4 bases and the J gene end by 5 bases; junction bases not matched to a gene: 5. For the CDR3, the DNA is TGTGCCAGTAGTAAGCGGGAGGGCCGGGACAATGAGCAGTTCTTC. Its translation is CASSKREGRDNEQFF. The full variable domain, in which reference TRBV19 and TRBJ2-1 provide the parts outside the CDR3, is DGGITQSPKYLFRKEGQNVTLSCEQNLNHDAMYWYRQDPGQGLRLIYYSQIVNDFQKGDIAEGYSVSREKKESFPLTVTSAQKNPTAFYLCASSKREGRDNEQFFGPGTRLTVL.

In its sample, this clonotype was seen once. V gene TRBV9 combines with J gene TRBJ2-3; no definite D call. V was cut by 4 bases and J by 3 bases, with 9 bases left in between. Germline assignment: CDR1 SGDLS and CDR2 YYNGEE. The CDR3 is made up of 13 amino acids. The CDR3 sequence: CASSITPTDTQYF. The CDR3 DNA reads TGTGCCAGCAGCATCACCCCAACAGATACGCAGTATTTT.

The rearrangement uses TRBV7-9 and TRBJ2-3; maybe TRBD2 (5 bases). The V gene's germline CDR1 is SEHNR and CDR2 FQNEAQ (reference sequence). The CDR3 contains 16 residues. V was cut by 3 bases and J by 2 bases, with 15 bases left in between. CDR3 protein: CASSFRLSGNTDTQYF. The CDR3 DNA follows: TGTGCCAGCAGCTTTCGTCTCAGCGGAAACACAGATACGCAGTATTTT.

The V gene is TRBV6-2 or TRBV6-3, the J gene TRBJ2-7; the match to TRBD2 covers 8 bases. The CDR3 runs 14 residues. Germline values: CDR1 MNHEY, CDR2 SVGEGT. Trimming removed 6 bases from V and 2 bases from J; junction bases left unmatched: 6. The CDR3 sequence is CASRVSGTPYEQYF. As DNA, the CDR3 is TGTGCCAGCAGAGTTAGCGGGACCCCCTACGAGCAGTACTTC.

This clonotype was recorded many times. The chain combines TRBV21-1 with TRBJ1-1. TRBV21-1 is shown as a pseudogene. The CDR3 has 17 residues. The CDR3 reads CASSSRLGRQENTEAFF. The CDR3 DNA reads TGTGCCAGCAGCAGCCGATTAGGCCGCCAGGAAAACACTGAAGCTTTCTTT.

CDR3 in amino acids: CASSQGLAGGPREQYF. The CDR3 nucleotides read TGTGCCAGCAGCCAAGGACTAGCGGGGGGGCCGCGCGAGCAGTACTTC. The chain links TRBV4-2 to TRBJ2-7; 14 nucleotides align to TRBD2. V shed 1 base, J shed 6 bases, and the junction held 5 bases outside the gene matches. The length of the CDR3 is 16 residues. Germline V lookup: CDR1 LGHNA, CDR2 YNFKEQ.

This clonotype was seen repeatedly, ten times or more. The chain recombines TRBV5-1 with TRBJ2-7; D is ambiguous. Between the trimmed V and J ends, which lost 1 base and 3 bases, there was a span of 11 bases. The CDR3 contains 14 residues. CDR1 SGHRS and CDR2 YFSETQ come from the germline V gene. This CDR3 reads CASSLRSAYYEQYF. CDR3 DNA sequence: TGCGCCAGCAGCTTGAGGTCCGCCTACTACGAGCAGTACTTC. Looking up the rest from reference TRBV5-1 and TRBJ2-7 gives the full variable domain: KAGVTQTPRYLIKTRGQQVTLSCSPISGHRSVSWYQQTPGQGLQFLFEYFSETQRNKGNFPGRFSGRQFSNSRSEMNVSTLELGDSALYLCASSLRSAYYEQYFGPGTRLTVT.

Ten or more counts support this clonotype. This rearrangement joins TRBV2 to TRBJ2-5; TRBD1 agrees at 7 bases. The ends lost 3 bases at V and 4 bases at J; junction bases unmatched: 5. This CDR3 is built from 14 residues. Per germline, CDR1 SNHLY and CDR2 FYNNEI. The CDR3 reads CASSEDRMGETQYF. As DNA, the CDR3 is TGTGCCAGCAGTGAGGACAGGATGGGAGAGACCCAGTACTTC.

The gene calls are TRBV29-1 and TRBJ1-2, with no clear D. CDR1 and CDR2 from the germline V gene are SQVTM and ANQGSEA. This CDR3 region has 12 residues. V was shortened by 4 bases and J by 7 bases, with 13 bases between the two germline ends. CDR3 in amino acids: CSVAGLRTGYTF. DNA of the CDR3: TGCAGCGTTGCGGGCCTCAGGACTGGCTACACCTTC.

This clonotype has just a few counts. The chain recombines TRBV28 with TRBJ1-5; D remains unclear. The CDR3 sequence is 12 residues long. Germline V gene data show CDR1 as MDHEN and CDR2 as SYDVKM. V gave up 4 bases and J gave up 9 bases, with 10 bases separating them. Written as DNA, the CDR3 is TGTGCCAGCAGTTCCCCGGGAGGGCCCCAGCATTTT. This codes for CASSSPGGPQHF.

V usage is TRBV11-3 and J usage is TRBJ2-1; 8 bases are shared with TRBD2. CDR3 length: 16 amino acids. The V gene's germline CDR1 is SGHNT and CDR2 YENEEA. V shed 0 bases and J 0 bases; nucleotides not matched to a gene: 1. CDR3: CASSLEGTSSYNEQFF. In DNA form, the CDR3 reads TGTGCCAGCAGCTTAGAAGGGACTAGCTCCTACAATGAGCAGTTCTTC.

This clonotype was recorded at least ten times. The chain has TRBV18 and TRBJ1-2; weak D call: TRBD1 (5 bases). Germline V lookup: CDR1 KGHSH, CDR2 LQKENI. The CDR3 spans 14 residues. Trimming stripped 1 base from V and 6 bases from J, with 12 bases between. The DNA of the CDR3 is TGTGCCAGCTCACCACTTCAGGGTGCGGATGGCTACACCTTC. Translating gives CASSPLQGADGYTF.

This clonotype has at least ten counts. The V and J genes are TRBV27 and TRBJ1-5; D uncertain. The length of the CDR3 is 13 residues. V lost 4 bases and J lost 6, with 10 bases in between. Germline values: CDR1 MNHEY, CDR2 SMNVEV (reference sequence). CDR3 coding DNA: TGTGCCAGCAGTTCAGCGTGGGCTCAGCCCCAGCATTTT. It translates to CASSSAWAQPQHF.

V and J are TRBV6-6 and TRBJ2-5, with 7 bases identical to TRBD2. CDR1 MNHNY and CDR2 SVGAGI come from the germline V gene (reference sequence). The CDR3 has 15 amino acids. Unmatched junction bases numbered 6, after V lost 0 bases and J lost 5 bases. The CDR3 reads CASSYSSSGVETQYF. The CDR3 DNA sequence: TGTGCCAGCAGTTACTCGTCTAGCGGTGTTGAGACCCAGTACTTC.

There are a few counts of this clonotype. The chain combines TRBV29-1 with TRBJ2-2, with D perhaps matching TRBD1 (6 bases). V was trimmed by 1 base and J by 8 bases, leaving 14 bases between them. The length of the CDR3 is 14 residues. CDR1 and CDR2 (germline): SQVTM, ANQGSEA. The CDR3: CSVEANRVSGELFF. As DNA, the CDR3 is TGCAGCGTTGAAGCAAACAGGGTTTCGGGGGAGCTGTTTTTT.

This clonotype was seen only a few times. This chain connects TRBV20-1 to TRBJ2-3, with D possibly being TRBD1 (6 bases). The CDR3 loop spans 14 amino acids. The germline V and J ends were trimmed by 5 bases and 0 bases, with 12 bases remaining between them. Germline values: CDR1 DFQATT, CDR2 SNEGSKA (reference sequence). CDR3 DNA sequence: TGCAGTGCTCCCGGGACACCGAGCACAGATACGCAGTATTTT. It yields the protein CSAPGTPSTDTQYF.

The chain employs TRBV7-8 and TRBJ2-3; D gene unclear. The CDR3 has 12 amino acids. V dropped 2 bases and J dropped 3 bases, with 3 bases sitting between them. From germline, CDR1 is SGHVS and CDR2 FQNEAQ. The CDR3 region has the DNA TGTGCCAGCAGCTTACAGACAGATACGCAGTATTTT. It encodes CASSLQTDTQYF.

This chain uses TRBV7-2 with TRBJ2-3; D is undetermined. Deletions cut 4 bases from V and 2 bases from J, with 7 bases between. Germline V gene lookup returns CDR1 SGHTA and CDR2 FQGNSA. The CDR3 runs 13 residues. The CDR3 DNA reads as TGTGCCAGCAGCTCAATCACCACAGATACGCAGTATTTT. Translation gives CASSSITTDTQYF. The full variable domain, its missing parts supplied by reference TRBV7-2 and TRBJ2-3, is GAGVSQSPSNKVTEKGKDVELRCDPISGHTALYWYRQSLGQGLEFLIYFQGNSAPDKSGLPSDRFSAERTGGSVSTLTIQRTQQEDSAVYLCASSSITTDTQYFGPGTRLTVL.

This clonotype was counted at least ten times. CDR3 in DNA: TGTGCCATCAGTACTGACAGGGGGCAAGGGTATGGCTACACCTTC. Protein product: CAISTDRGQGYGYTF. The genes are TRBV10-3 and TRBJ1-2, with 10 bases matching TRBD1. Trimming removed 5 bases from V and 5 bases from J; junction bases left unmatched: 8. The CDR3 extends over 15 amino acids. Germline V gene lookup returns CDR1 ENHRY and CDR2 SYGVKD.